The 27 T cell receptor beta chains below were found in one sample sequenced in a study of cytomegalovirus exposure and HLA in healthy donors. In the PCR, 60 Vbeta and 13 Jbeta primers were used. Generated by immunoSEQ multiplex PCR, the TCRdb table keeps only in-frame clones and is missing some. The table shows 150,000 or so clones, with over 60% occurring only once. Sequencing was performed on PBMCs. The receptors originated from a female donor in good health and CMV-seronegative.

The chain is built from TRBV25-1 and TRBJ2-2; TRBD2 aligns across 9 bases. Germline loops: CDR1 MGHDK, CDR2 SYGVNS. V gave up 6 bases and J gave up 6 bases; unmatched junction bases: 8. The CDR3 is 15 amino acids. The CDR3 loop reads CASSGSGGFPGELFF. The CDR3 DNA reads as TGTGCCAGCAGCGGTAGCGGGGGATTCCCCGGGGAGCTGTTTTTT.

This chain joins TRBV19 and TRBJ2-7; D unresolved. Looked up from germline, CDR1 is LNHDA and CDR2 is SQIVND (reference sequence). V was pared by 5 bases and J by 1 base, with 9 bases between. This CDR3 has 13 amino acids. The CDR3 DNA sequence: TGTGCCAGTAGTTGGCCCGGGTCCTACGAGCAGTACTTC. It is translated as CASSWPGSYEQYF.

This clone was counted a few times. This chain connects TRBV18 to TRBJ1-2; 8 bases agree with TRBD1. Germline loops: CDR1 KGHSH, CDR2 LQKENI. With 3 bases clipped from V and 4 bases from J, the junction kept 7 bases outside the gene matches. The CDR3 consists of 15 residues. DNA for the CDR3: TGTGCCAGCTCACCCAGACAGGGGCCTCCCTATGGCTACACCTTC. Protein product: CASSPRQGPPYGYTF.

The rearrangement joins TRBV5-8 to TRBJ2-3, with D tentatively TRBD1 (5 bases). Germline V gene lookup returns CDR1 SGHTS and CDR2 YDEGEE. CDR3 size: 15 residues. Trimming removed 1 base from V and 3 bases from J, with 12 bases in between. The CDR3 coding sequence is TGTGCCAGCAGCTTGTCGGCAGGGTGGACAGATACGCAGTATTTT. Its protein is CASSLSAGWTDTQYF.

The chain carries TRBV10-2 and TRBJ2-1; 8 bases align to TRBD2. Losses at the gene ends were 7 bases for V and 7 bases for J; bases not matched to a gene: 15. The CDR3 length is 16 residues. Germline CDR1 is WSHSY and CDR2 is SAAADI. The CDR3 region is CASTEPIAGNENEQFF. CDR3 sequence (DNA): TGCGCCAGCACCGAGCCCATAGCGGGGAATGAGAATGAGCAGTTCTTC.

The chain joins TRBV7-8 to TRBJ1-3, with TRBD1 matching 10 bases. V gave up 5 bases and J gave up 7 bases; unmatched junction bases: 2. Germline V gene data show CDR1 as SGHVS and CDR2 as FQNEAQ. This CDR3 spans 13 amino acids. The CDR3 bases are TGTGCCAGCAGCCCGGGACAGGGGAACACCATATATTTT. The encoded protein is CASSPGQGNTIYF. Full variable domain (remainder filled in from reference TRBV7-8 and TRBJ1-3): GAGVSQSPRYKVAKRGQDVALRCDPISGHVSLFWYQQALGQGPEFLTYFQNEAQLDKSGLPSDRFFAERPEGSVSTLKIQRTQQEDSAVYLCASSPGQGNTIYFGEGSWLTVV.

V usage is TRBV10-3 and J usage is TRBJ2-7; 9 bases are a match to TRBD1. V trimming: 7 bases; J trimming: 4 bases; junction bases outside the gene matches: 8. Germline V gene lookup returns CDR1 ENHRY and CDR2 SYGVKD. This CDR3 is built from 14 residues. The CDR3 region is CAITPGTGQYEQYF. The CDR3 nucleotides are TGTGCCATCACGCCGGGGACAGGGCAGTACGAGCAGTACTTC.

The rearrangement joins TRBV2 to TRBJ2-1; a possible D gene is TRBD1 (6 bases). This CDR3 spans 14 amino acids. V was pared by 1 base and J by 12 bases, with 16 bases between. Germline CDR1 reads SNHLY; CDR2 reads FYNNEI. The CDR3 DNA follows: TGTGCCAGCAGTGAAGGGGTGACAGGCGAGGGGCAGTTCTTC. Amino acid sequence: CASSEGVTGEGQFF.

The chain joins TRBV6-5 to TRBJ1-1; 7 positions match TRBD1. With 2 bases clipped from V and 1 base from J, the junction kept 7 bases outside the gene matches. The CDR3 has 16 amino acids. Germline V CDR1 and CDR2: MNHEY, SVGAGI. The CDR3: CASSYATGATNTEAFF. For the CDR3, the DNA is TGTGCCAGCAGTTACGCCACAGGGGCTACGAACACTGAAGCTTTCTTT.

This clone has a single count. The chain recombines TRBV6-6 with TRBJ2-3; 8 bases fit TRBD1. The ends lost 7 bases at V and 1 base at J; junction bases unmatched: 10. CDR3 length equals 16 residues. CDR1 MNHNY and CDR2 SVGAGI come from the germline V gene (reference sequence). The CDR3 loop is CASTETGGLGTDTQYF. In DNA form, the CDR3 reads TGTGCCAGCACCGAAACAGGGGGACTTGGCACAGATACGCAGTATTTT.

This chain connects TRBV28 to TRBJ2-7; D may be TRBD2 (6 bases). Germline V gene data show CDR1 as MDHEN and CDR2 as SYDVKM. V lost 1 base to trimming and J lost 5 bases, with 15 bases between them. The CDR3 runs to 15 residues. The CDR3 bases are TGTGCCAGCAGTTTATATGGGGGGTCTTGGGACGAGCAGTACTTC. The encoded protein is CASSLYGGSWDEQYF. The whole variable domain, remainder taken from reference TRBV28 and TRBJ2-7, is DVKVTQSSRYLVKRTGEKVFLECVQDMDHENMFWYRQDPGLGLRLIYFSYDVKMKEKGDIPEGYSVSREKKERFSLILESASTNQTSMYLCASSLYGGSWDEQYFGPGTRLTVT.

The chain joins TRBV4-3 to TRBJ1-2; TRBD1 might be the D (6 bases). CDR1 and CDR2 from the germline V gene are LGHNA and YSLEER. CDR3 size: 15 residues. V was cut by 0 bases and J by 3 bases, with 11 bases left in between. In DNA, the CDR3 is TGCGCCAGCAGCCAAGACAGGGGAGGGGACTATGGCTACACCTTC. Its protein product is CASSQDRGGDYGYTF.

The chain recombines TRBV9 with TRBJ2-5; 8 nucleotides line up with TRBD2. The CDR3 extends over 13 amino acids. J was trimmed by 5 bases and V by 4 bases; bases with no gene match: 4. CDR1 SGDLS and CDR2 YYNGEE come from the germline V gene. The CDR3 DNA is TGTGCCAGCAGCCGCAGCGGGGGTGAGACCCAGTACTTC. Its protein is CASSRSGGETQYF. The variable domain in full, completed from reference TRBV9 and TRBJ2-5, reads DSGVTQTPKHLITATGQRVTLRCSPRSGDLSVYWYQQSLDQGLQFLIQYYNGEERAKGNILERFSAQQFPDLHSELNLSSLELGDSALYFCASSRSGGETQYFGPGTRLLVL.

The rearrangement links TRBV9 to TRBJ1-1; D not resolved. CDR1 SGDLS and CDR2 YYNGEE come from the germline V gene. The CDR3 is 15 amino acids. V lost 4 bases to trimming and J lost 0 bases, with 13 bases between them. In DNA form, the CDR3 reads TGTGCCAGCAGCCTGGGCAGTACCATGAACACTGAAGCTTTCTTT. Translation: CASSLGSTMNTEAFF.

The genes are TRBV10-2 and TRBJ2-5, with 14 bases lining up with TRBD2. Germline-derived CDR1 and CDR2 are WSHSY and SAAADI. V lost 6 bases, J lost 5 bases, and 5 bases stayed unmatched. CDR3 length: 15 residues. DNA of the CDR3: TGCGCCAGCAGACCGGGACTAGCGGGAGAGGAGACCCAGTACTTC. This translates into CASRPGLAGEETQYF.

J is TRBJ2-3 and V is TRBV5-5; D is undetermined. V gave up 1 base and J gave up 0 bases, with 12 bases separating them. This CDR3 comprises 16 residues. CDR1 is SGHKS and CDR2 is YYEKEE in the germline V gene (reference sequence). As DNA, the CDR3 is TGTGCCAGCAGCTTGTCGTTGTTGCGGAGCACAGATACGCAGTATTTT. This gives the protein CASSLSLLRSTDTQYF.

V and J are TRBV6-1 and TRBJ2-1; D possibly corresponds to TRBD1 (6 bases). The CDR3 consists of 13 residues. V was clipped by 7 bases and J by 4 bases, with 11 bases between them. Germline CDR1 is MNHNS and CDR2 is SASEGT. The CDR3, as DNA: TGTGCCAGCAACCCAACAGGGTACAATGAGCAGTTCTTC. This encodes CASNPTGYNEQFF.

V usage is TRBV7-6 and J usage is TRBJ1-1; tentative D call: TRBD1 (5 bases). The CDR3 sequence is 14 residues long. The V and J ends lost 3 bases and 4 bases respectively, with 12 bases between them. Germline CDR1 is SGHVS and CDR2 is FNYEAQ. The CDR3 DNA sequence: TGTGCCAGCAGCTTTGCAGGGTCGGGCACTGAAGCTTTCTTT. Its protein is CASSFAGSGTEAFF.

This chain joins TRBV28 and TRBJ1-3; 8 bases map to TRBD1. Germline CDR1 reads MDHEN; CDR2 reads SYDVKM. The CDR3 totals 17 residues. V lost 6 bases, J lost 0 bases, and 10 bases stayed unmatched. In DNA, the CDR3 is TGTGCCAGCAGCCCGGGGACAGGTCTTTTCTCTGGAAACACCATATATTTT. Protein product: CASSPGTGLFSGNTIYF.

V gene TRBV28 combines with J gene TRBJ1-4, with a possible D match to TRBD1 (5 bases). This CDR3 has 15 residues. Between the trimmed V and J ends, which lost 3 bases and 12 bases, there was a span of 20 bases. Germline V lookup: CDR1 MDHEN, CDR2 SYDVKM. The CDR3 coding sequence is TGTGCCAGCAGTTTTATGGGGGGGAATGGGAGGCAACTGTTTTTT. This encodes CASSFMGGNGRQLFF. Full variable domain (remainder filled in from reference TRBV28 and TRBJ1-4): DVKVTQSSRYLVKRTGEKVFLECVQDMDHENMFWYRQDPGLGLRLIYFSYDVKMKEKGDIPEGYSVSREKKERFSLILESASTNQTSMYLCASSFMGGNGRQLFFGSGTQLSVL.

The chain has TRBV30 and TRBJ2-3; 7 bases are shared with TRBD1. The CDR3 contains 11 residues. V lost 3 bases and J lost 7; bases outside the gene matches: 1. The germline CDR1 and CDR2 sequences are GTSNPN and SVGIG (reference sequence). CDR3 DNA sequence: TGTGCCTGGAGCAGGGGGAATACGCAGTATTTT. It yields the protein CAWSRGNTQYF.

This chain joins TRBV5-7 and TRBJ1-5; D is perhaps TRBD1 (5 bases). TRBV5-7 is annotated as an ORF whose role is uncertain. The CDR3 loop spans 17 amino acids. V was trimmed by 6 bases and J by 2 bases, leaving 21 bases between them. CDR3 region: CASTWGGGGLGNQPQHF. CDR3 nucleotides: TGTGCCAGCACGTGGGGCGGGGGGGGATTGGGCAATCAGCCCCAGCATTTT.

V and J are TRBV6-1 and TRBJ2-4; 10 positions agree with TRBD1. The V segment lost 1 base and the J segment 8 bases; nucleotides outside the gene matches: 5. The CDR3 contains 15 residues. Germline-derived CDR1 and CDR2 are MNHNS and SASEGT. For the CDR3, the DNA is TGTGCCAGCAGTGAAGACGGGACAGGGGTCGACATTCAGTACTTC. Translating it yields CASSEDGTGVDIQYF.

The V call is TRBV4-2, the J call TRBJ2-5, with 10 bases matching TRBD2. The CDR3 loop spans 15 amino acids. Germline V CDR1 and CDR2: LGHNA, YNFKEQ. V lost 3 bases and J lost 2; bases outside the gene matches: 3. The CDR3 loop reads CASSQLAGGQETQYF. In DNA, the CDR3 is TGTGCCAGCAGCCAGTTAGCGGGGGGTCAAGAGACCCAGTACTTC.

This CDR3 is CASKSSGGNSYEQYF. As DNA, the CDR3 is TGTGCCAGCAAAAGTAGCGGGGGGAACTCCTACGAGCAGTACTTC. The chain recombines TRBV27 with TRBJ2-7; 10 positions agree with TRBD2. J lost 0 bases, V lost 7 bases, and 6 bases had no gene match. The V gene's germline CDR1 is MNHEY and CDR2 SMNVEV (reference sequence). The CDR3 covers 15 residues.

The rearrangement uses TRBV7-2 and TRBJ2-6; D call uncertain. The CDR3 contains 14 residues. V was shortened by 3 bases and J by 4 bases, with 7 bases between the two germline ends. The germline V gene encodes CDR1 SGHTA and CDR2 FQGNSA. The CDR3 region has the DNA TGTGCCAGCAGCTTTTCTTCCGGGGCCAACGTCCTGACTTTC. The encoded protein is CASSFSSGANVLTF.

CDR3 region: CAIKGTGELFF. The CDR3 nucleotides are TGTGCCATCAAGGGGACCGGGGAGCTGTTTTTT. The rearrangement joins TRBV10-3 to TRBJ2-2, with D perhaps matching TRBD1 (5 bases). Germline values: CDR1 ENHRY, CDR2 SYGVKD. V was cut by 7 bases and J by 5 bases, with 5 bases left in between. The CDR3 consists of 11 residues.